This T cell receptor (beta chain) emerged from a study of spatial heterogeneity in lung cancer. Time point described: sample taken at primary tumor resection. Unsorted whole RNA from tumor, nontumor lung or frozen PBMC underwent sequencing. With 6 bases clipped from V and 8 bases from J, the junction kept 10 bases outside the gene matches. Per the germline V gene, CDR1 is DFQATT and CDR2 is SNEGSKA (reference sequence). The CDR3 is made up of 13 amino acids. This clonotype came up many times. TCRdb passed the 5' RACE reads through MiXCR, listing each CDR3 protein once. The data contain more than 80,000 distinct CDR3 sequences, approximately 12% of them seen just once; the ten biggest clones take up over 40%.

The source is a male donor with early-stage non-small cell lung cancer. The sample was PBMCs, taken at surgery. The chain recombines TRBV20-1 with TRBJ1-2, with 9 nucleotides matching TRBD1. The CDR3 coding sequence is TGCAGTGCCCAGGGGACAGGGATTAGCGGCTACACCTTC. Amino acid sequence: CSAQGTGISGYTF.